This record covers a single TCR beta chain. Per germline, CDR1 MNHEY and CDR2 SMNVEV (reference sequence). Trimming pared 6 bases from V and 14 bases from J, leaving 14 bases between. CDR3 length: 11 residues. This specimen belongs to a study of OX40 agonist ivuxolimab in advanced cancers. Profiled with immunoSEQ multiplex PCR; TCRdb holds only in-frame clones, not every one. Here the sample spans over 10,000 clones, around 80% being singletons. The chain links TRBV27 to TRBJ2-1; D not resolved. The sample consisted of CD4+ or CD8+ T cells sorted from blood, taken in a trial of the OX40 agonist ivuxolimab. This clonotype originated in an adult with an advanced solid tumor such as melanoma, head and neck, liver or kidney cancer. This chain's CDR3 is CASSGSNVEFF. CDR3 DNA sequence: TGTGCCAGCAGCGGCAGTAACGTAGAGTTCTTC.